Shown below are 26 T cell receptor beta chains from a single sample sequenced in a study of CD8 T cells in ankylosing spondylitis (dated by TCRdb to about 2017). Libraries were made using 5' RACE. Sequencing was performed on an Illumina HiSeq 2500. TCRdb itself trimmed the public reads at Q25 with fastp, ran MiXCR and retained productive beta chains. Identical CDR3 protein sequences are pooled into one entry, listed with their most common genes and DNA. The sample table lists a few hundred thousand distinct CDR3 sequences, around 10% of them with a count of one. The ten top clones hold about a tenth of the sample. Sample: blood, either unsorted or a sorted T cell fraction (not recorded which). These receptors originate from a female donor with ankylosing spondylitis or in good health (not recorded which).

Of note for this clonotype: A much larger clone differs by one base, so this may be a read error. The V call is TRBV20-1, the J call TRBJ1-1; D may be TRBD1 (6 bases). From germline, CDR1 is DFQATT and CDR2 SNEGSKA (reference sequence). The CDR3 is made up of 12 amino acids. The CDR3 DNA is TGCAGTGCTCGAGAGGGGGAAGGTGAAGCTTTCTTT. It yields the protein CSAREGEGEAFF.

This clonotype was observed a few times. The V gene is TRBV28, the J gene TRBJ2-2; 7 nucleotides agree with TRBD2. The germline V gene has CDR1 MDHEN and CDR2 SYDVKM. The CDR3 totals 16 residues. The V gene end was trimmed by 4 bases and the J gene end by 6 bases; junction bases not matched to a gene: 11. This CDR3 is CASSSRGSRLSGELFF. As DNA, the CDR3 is TGTGCCAGCAGTTCCCGCGGGAGTCGGCTGTCCGGGGAGCTGTTTTTT.

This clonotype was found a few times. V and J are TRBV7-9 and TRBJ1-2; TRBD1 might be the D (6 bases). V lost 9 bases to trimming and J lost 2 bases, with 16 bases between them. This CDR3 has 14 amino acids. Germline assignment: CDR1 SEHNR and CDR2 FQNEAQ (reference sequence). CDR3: CASSRTGTNYGYTF. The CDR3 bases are TGTGCCAGTAGTAGGACCGGGACAAACTATGGCTACACCTTC.

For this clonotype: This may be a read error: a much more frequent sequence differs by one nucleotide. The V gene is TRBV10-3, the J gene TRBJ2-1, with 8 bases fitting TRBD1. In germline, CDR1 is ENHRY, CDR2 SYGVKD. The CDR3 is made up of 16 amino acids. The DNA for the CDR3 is TGTGCCATCAGAGGGGTAAGACAGGGGATCGACAATGAGCGGTTCTTC. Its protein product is CAIRGVRQGIDNERFF.

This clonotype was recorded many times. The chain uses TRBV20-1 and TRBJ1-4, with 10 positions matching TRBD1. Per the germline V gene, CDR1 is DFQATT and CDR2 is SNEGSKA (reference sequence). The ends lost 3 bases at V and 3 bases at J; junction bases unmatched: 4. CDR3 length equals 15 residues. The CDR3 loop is CSARTGGSANEKLFF. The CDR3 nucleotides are TGCAGTGCTAGGACAGGGGGCTCGGCTAATGAAAAACTGTTTTTT.

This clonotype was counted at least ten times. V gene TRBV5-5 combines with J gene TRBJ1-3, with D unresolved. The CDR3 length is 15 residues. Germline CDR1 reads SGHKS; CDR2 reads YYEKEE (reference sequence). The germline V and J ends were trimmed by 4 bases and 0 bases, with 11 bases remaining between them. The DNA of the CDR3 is TGTGCCAGCAGCCCCAGTATAAACTCTGGAAACACCATATATTTT. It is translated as CASSPSINSGNTIYF.

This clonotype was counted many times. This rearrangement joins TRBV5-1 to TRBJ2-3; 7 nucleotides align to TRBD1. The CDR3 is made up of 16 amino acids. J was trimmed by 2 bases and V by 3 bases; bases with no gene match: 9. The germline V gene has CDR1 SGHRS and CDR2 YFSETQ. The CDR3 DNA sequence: TGCGCCAGCAGCTCAACTCAGGGGGTGCACACAGATACGCAGTATTTT. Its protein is CASSSTQGVHTDTQYF.

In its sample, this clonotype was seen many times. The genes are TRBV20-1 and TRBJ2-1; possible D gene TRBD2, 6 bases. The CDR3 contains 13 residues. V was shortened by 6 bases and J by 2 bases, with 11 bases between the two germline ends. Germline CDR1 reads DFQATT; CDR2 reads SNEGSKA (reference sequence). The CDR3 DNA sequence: TGCAGTGCAGGGGAGGATGCCTACAATGAGCAGTTCTTC. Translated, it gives CSAGEDAYNEQFF.

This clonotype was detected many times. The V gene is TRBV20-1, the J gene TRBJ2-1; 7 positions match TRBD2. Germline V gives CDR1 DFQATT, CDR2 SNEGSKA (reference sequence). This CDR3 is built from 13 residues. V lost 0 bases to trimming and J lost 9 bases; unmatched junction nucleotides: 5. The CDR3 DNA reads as TGCAGTGCTAGAGATGGGAGGGGCCGTGAGCAGTTCTTC. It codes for CSARDGRGREQFF.

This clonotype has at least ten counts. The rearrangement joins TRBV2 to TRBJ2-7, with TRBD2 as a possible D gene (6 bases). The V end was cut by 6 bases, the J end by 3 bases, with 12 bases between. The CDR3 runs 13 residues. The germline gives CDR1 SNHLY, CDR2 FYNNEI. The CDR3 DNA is TGTGCCAGCAGGGGGACTTTCCACTACGAGCAGTACTTC. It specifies CASRGTFHYEQYF.

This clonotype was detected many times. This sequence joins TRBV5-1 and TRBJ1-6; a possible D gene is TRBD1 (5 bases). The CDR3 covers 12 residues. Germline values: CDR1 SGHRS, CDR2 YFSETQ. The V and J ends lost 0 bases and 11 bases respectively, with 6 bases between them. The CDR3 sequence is CASSLGGAPLHF. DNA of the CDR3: TGCGCCAGCAGCTTGGGGGGGGCACCCCTCCACTTT.

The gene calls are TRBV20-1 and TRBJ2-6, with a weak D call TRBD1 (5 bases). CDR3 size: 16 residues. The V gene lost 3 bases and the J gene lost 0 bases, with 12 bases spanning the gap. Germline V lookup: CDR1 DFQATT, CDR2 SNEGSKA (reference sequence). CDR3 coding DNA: TGCAGTGCTAGTAGACAGTCTAGCTCTGGGGCCAACGTCCTGACTTTC. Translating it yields CSASRQSSSGANVLTF.

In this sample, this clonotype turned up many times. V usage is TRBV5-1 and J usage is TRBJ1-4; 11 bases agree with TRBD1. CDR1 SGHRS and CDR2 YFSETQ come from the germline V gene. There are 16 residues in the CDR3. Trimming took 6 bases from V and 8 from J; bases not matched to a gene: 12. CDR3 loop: CASTRDPGQGGEKLFF. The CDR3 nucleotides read TGCGCCAGCACCCGAGATCCGGGACAGGGGGGCGAAAAACTGTTTTTT.

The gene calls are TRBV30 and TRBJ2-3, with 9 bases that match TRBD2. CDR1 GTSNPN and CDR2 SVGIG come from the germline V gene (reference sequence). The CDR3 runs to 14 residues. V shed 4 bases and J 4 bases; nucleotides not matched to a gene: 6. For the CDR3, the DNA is TGTGCCTGGACCCCTGGCGGGGGGGCAGATACGCAGTATTTT. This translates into CAWTPGGGADTQYF.

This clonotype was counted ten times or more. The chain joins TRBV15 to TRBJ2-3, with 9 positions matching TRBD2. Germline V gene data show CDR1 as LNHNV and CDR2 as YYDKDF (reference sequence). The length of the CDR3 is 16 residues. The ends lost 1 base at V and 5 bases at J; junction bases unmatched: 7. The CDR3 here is CATSRGLAVEVDTQYF. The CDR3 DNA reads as TGTGCCACCAGCAGAGGACTAGCGGTAGAGGTAGATACGCAGTATTTT.

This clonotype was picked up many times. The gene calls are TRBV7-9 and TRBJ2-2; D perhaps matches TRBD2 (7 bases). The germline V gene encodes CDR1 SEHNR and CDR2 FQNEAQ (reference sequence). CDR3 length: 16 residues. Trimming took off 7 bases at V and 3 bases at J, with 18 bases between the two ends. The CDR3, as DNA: TGTGCCAGCATCGAGGGGGGGAGTGGCTACACCGGGGAGCTGTTTTTT. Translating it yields CASIEGGSGYTGELFF.

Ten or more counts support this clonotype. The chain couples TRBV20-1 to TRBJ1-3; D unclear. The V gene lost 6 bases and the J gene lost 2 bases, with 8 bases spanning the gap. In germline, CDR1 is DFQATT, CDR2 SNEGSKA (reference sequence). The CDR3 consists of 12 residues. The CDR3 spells CSAPVTGNTIYF. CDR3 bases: TGCAGTGCCCCAGTTACTGGAAACACCATATATTTT.

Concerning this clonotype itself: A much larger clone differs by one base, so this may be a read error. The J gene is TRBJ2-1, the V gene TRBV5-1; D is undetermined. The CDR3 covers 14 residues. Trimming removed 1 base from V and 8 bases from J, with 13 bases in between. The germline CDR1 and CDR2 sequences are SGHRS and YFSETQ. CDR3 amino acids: CASSLRRGVDEQFF. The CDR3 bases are TGCGCCAGCAGCTTGAGACGCGGAGTGGATGAGCAGTTCTTC.

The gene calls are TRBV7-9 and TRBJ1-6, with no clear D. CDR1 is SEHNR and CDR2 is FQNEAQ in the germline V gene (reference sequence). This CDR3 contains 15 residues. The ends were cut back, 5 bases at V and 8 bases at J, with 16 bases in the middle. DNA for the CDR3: TGTGCCAGCAGCGACCTCGATACGACGGATTCACCCCTCCACTTT. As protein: CASSDLDTTDSPLHF. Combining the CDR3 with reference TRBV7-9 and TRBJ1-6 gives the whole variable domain DTGVSQNPRHKITKRGQNVTFRCDPISEHNRLYWYRQTLGQGPEFLTYFQNEAQLEKSRLLSDRFSAERPKGSFSTLEIQRTEQGDSAMYLCASSDLDTTDSPLHFGNGTRLTVT.

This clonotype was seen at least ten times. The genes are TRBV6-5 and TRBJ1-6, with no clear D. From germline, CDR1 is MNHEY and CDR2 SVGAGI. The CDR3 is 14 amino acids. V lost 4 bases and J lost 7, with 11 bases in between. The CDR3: CASSSAGHNSPLHF. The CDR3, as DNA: TGTGCCAGCAGTTCCGCCGGGCACAATTCACCCCTCCACTTT.

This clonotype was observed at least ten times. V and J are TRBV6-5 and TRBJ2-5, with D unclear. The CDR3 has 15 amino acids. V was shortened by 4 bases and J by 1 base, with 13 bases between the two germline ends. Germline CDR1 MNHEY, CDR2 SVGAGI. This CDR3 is CASSLVAGSQETQYF. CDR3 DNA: TGTGCCAGCAGTTTGGTCGCAGGCTCCCAAGAGACCCAGTACTTC.

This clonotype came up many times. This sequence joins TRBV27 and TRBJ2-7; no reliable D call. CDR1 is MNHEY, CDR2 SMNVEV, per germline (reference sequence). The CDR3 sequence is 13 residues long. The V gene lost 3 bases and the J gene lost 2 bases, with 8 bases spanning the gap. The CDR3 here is CASSFGRTYEQYF. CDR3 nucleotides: TGTGCCAGCAGTTTCGGCAGAACCTACGAGCAGTACTTC.

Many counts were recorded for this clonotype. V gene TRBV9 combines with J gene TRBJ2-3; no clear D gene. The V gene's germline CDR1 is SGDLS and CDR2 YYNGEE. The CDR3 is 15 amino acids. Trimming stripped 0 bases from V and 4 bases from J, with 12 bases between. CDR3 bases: TGTGCCAGCAGCGTAGTAGGGAAGGCGGCAGATACGCAGTATTTT. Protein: CASSVVGKAADTQYF.

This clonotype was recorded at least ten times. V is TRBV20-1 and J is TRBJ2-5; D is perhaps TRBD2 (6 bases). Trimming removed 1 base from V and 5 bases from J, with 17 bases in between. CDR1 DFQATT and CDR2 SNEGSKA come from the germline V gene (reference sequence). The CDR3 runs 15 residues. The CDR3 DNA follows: TGCAGTGCTAGAGTCGGGGAGGAGATTGATGAGACCCAGTACTTC. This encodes CSARVGEEIDETQYF.

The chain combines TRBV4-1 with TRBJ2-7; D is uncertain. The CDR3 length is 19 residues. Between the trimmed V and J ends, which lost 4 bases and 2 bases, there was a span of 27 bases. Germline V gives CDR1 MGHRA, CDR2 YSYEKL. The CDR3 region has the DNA TGCGCCAGCAGCCGTCCGAGGCAGTCGGACGGCCCCTTACCCTACGAGCAGTACTTC. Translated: CASSRPRQSDGPLPYEQYF.

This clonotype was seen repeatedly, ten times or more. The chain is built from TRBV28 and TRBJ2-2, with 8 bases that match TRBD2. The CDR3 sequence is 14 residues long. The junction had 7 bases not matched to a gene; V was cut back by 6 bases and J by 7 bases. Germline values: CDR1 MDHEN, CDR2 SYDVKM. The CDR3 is CASRRGGRYGELFF. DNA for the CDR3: TGTGCCAGCAGACGGGGGGGGAGATACGGGGAGCTGTTTTTT.